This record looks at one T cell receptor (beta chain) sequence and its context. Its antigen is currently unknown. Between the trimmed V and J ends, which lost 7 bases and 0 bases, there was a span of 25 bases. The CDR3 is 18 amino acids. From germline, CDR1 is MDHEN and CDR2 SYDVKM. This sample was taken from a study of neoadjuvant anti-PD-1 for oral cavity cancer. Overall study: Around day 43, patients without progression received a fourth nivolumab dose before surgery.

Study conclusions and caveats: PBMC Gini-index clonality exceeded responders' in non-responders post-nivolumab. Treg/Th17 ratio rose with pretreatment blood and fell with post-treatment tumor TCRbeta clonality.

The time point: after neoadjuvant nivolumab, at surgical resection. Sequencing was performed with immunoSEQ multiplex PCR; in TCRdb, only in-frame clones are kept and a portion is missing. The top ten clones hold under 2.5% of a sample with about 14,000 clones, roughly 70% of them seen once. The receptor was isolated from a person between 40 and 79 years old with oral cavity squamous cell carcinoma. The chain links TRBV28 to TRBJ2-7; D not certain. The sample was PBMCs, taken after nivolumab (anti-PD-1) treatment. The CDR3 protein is CASNPRRGLRLSSYEQYF. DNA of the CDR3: TGTGCCAGCAACCCTAGGCGAGGCTTGCGGTTGAGCTCCTACGAGCAGTACTTC.